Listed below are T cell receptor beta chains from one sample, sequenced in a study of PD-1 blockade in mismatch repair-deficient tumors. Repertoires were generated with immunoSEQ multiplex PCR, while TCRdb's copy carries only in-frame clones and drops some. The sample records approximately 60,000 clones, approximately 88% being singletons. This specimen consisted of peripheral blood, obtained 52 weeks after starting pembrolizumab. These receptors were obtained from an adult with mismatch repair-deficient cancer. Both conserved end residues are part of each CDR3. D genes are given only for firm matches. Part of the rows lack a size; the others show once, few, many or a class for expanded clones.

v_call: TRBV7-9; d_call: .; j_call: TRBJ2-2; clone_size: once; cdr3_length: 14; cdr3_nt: TGTGCCAGCAGCCGAATGAGCGGAACCGGGGAGCTGTTTTTT; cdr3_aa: CASSRMSGTGELFF
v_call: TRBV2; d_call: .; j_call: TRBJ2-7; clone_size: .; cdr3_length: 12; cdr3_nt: TGTGCCAGCAGAGAAACAGGGTGGGAGCAGTACTTC; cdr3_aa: CASRETGWEQYF
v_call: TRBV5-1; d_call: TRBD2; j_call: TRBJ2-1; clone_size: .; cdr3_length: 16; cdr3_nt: TGCGCCAGCAGCTTGAAAGTGACGGGAGGGCTGAATGAGCAGTTCTTC; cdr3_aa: CASSLKVTGGLNEQFF
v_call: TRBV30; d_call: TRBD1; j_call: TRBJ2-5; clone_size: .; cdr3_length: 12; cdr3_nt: TGTGCCTGGAAAGGGGGCGCGGGGACCCAGTACTTC; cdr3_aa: CAWKGGAGTQYF
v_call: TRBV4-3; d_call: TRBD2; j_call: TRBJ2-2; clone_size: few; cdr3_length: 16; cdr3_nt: TGCGCCAGCAGCCAAGATGCTAGCGGGAACACCGGGGAGCTGTTTTTT; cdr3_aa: CASSQDASGNTGELFF
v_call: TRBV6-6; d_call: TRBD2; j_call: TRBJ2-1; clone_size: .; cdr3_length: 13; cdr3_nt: TGTGCCAGCAGCCAGACGGGAGGGGGTGAGCAGTTCTTC; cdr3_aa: CASSQTGGGEQFF
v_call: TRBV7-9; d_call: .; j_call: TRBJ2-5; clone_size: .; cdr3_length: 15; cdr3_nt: TGTGCCAGCAGCTTGTTCAGCAGTCTGGGGGAGACCCAGTACTTC; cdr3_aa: CASSLFSSLGETQYF
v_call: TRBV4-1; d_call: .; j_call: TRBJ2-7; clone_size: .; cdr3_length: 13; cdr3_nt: TGCGCCAGCAGCCAAGCTGGAACCTACGAGCAGTACTTC; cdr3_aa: CASSQAGTYEQYF
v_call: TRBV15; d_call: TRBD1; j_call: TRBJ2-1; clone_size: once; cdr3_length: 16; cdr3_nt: TGTGCCACCAGCAGAGACAGGGGGCGTCACCTCGATGAGCAGTTCTTC; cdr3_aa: CATSRDRGRHLDEQFF
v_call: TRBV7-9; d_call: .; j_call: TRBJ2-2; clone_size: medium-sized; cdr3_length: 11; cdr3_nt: TGTGCCAGCAGCCCAATCCGGGAGCTGTTTTTT; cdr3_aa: CASSPIRELFF
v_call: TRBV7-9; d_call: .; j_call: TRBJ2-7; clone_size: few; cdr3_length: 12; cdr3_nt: TGTGCCAGCAGCTTGGACAACTACGAGCAGTACTTC; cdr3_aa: CASSLDNYEQYF
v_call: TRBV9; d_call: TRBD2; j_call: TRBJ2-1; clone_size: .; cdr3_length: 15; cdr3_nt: TGTGCCAGCAGCGTAGTGGGACTAGCAATCGATGAGCAGTTCTTC; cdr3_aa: CASSVVGLAIDEQFF
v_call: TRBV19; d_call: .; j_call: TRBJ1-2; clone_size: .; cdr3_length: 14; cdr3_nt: TGTGCCAGTAGGTCGGACAGCAACTTCTATGGCTACACCTTC; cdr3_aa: CASRSDSNFYGYTF
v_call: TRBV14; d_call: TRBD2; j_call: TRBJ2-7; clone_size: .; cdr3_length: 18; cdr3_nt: TGTGCCAGCAGCCAGCGGCTAGCGGGAGTAACCACCTCCTACGAGCAGTACTTC; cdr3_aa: CASSQRLAGVTTSYEQYF
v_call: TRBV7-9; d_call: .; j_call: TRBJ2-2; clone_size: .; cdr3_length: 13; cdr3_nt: TGTGCCAGCATACCGGAAGGGGGCGGGGAGCTGTTTTTT; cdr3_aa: CASIPEGGGELFF
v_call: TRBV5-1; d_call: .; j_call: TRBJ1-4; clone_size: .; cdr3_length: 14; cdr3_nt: TGCGCCAGCAGCTTGTGGGGAGGGAATGAAAAACTGTTTTTT; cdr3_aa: CASSLWGGNEKLFF
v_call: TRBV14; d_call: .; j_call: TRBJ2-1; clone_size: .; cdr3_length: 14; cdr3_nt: TGTGCCAGCCGGCCCCACAACTCCTACAATGAGCAGTTCTTC; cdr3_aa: CASRPHNSYNEQFF
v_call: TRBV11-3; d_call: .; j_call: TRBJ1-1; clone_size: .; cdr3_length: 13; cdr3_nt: TGTGCCAGCAGCTTGGCCCCGGCTGGCGAAGCTTTCTTT; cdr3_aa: CASSLAPAGEAFF
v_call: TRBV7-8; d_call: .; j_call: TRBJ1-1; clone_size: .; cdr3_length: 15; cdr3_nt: TGTGCCAGCAGCTTAGTAGGGTCCGGGGACACTGAAGCTTTCTTT; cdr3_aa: CASSLVGSGDTEAFF
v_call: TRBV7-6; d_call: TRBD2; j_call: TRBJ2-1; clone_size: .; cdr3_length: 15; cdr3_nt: TGTGCCAGCAGCTTAGTCGCGGGGGGCTGGGATGAGCAGTTCTTC; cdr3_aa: CASSLVAGGWDEQFF
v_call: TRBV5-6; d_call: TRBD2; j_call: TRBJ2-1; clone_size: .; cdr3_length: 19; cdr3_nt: TGTGCCAGCAGCTTGATCGGACTAGCGGGAGGGCCGCTGTACAATGAGCAGTTCTTC; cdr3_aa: CASSLIGLAGGPLYNEQFF
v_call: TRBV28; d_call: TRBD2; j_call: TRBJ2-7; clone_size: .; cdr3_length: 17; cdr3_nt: TGTGCCAGCAGTTTAACTTCTGAGCGGGAGGGCTCCTACGAGCAGTACTTC; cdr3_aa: CASSLTSEREGSYEQYF